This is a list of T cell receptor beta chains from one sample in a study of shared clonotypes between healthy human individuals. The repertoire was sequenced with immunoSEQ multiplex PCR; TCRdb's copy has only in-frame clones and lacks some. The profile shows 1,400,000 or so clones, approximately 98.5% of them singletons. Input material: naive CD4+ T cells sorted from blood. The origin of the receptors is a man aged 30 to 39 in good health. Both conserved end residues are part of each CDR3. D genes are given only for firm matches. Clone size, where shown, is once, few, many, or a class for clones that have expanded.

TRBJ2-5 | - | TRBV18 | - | TGTGCCAGCTCACCACCGCGGGGAGAGACCCAGTACTTC | CASSPPRGETQYF
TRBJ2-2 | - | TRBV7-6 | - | TGTGCCAGCAGCTTAAGCAGTTACACCGGGGAGCTGTTTTTT | CASSLSSYTGELFF
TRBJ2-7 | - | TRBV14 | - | TGTGCCAGCAGCCAAGCAAGCTACGAGCAGTACTTC | CASSQASYEQYF
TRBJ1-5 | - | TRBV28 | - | TGTGCCAGCAGTACTCAGTCTCATGGGAATCAGCCCCAGCATTTT | CASSTQSHGNQPQHF
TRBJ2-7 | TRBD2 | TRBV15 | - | TGTGCCACCAGCAGAGAACGAGCGGGGTACTACGAGCAGTACTTC | CATSRERAGYYEQYF
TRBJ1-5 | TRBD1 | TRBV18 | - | TGTGCCAGCTCACCTAAGGGGGCCAGTGGCAATCAGCCCCAGCATTTT | CASSPKGASGNQPQHF
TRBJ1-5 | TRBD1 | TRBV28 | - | TGTGCCAGCAGACAATGGGTGGGCCAGGGGGGTCAGCCCCAGCATTTT | CASRQWVGQGGQPQHF
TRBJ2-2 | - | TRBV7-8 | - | TGTGCCAGCATTAGGGCCGCGAACACCGGGGAGCTGTTTTTT | CASIRAANTGELFF
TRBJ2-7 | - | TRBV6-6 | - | TGTGCCAGCAGTTACTCCCCAAGGGGCTACGGCGAGCAGTACTTC | CASSYSPRGYGEQYF
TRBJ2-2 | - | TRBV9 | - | TGTGCCAGCAGCGTATCAGAATGGCGGCGGGGAACCGGGGAGCTGTTTTTT | CASSVSEWRRGTGELFF
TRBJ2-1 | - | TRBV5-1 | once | TGCGCCAGCAGCTTGGGTTTAGATGAGCAGTTCTTC | CASSLGLDEQFF
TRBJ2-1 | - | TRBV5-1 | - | TGCGCCAGCACCCCGGGACTTAAAAAAGGCGATGAGCAGTTCTTC | CASTPGLKKGDEQFF
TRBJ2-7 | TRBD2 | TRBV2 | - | TGTGCCAGCACGGGGACTAGCGGGAAGTACTACGAGCAGTACTTC | CASTGTSGKYYEQYF
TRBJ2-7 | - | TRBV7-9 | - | TGTGCCAGCAGCAGCATAGCTTCCTACGAGCAGTACTTC | CASSSIASYEQYF
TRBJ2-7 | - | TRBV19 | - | TGTGCCAGTAGTTCTAGCTCAAGCTCCTACGAGCAGTACTTC | CASSSSSSSYEQYF
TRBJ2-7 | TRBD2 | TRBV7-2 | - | TGTGCCAGCAGCACAATAGCGGGGTGGGGAGGATCCTACGAGCAGTACTTC | CASSTIAGWGGSYEQYF
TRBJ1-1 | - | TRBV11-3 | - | TGTGCCAGCAGCGGGCCGGGCACTGAAGCTTTCTTT | CASSGPGTEAFF
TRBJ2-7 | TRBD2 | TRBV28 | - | TGTGCCAGCAGTGGAAGACTAGCGGGAATCGTCTACGAGCAGTACTTC | CASSGRLAGIVYEQYF
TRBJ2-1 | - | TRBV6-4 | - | TGTGCCAGCAGTGAGTTACCCGGAGGGATGAATGAGCAGTTCTTC | CASSELPGGMNEQFF
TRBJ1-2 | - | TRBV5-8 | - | TGTGCCAGCAGCTTGGACCGCTCTGGCTACACCTTC | CASSLDRSGYTF
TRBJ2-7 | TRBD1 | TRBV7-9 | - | TGTGCCAGCAGCCCGGGACAGGGGGCACCCTACGAGCAGTACTTC | CASSPGQGAPYEQYF
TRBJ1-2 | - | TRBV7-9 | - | TGTGCCAGCAGCCCAGAAAATCTATATGGCTACACCTTC | CASSPENLYGYTF
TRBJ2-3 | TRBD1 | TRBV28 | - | TGTGCCACGTCCCGGGACAGGGTCGGTACAGATACGCAGTATTTT | CATSRDRVGTDTQYF
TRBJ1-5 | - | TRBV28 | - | TGTGCCAGCAGTCCAGACAGCAGCAATCAGCCCCAGCATTTT | CASSPDSSNQPQHF
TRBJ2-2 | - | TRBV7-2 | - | TGTGCCAGCAGCCCCCCCCTCCCGGCCCCCGGGGAGCTGTTTTTT | CASSPPLPAPGELFF
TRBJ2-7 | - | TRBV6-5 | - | TGTGCCAGCAGTCGTGACGGATCTTACGAGCAGTACTTC | CASSRDGSYEQYF
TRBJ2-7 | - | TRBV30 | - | TGTGCCTGGAGTGTACCCACCTTAGTAATCGGCTCCTACGAGCAGTACTTC | CAWSVPTLVIGSYEQYF
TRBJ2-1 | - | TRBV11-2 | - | TGTGCCAGCAGCCGTACGGCCGGGTTTCGGGCATCTAATGAGCAGTTCTTC | CASSRTAGFRASNEQFF
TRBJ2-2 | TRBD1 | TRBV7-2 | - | TGTGCCAGCAGCTCCAGGGGGAGCTCCGGGGAGCTGTTTTTT | CASSSRGSSGELFF
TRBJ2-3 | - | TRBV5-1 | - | TGCGCCAGCAGGACCCTAGGGAGCACAGATACGCAGTATTTT | CASRTLGSTDTQYF
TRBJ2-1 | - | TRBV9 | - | TGTGCCAGCAGCGTCTTCCGGGGAGTAAAACACAATGAGCAGTTCTTC | CASSVFRGVKHNEQFF
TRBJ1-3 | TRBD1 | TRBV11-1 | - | TGTGCCAGCAGCCCAAACGGGACAGGCGTCTCTGGAAACACCATATATTTT | CASSPNGTGVSGNTIYF
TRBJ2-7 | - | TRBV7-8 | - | TGTGCCAGCAACGAAAGGGAGACGTCCTACGAGCAGTACTTC | CASNERETSYEQYF
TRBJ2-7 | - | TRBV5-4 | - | TGTGCCAGCAGCTTGACCGGGTCTACCTTCGGGCAGTACTTC | CASSLTGSTFGQYF
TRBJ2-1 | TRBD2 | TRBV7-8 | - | TGTGCCAGCAGCCCCCGTGGGTGGCCTACTAGCGGGAATAACAATGAGCAGTTCTTC | CASSPRGWPTSGNNNEQFF
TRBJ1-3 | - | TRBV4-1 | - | TGCGCCAGCAGCCAAGAACTCACACCGGTCTTCGGAAACACCATATATTTT | CASSQELTPVFGNTIYF
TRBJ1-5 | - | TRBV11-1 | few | TGTGCCAGCAGTCCTCAGGGTCCCGGTCAGCCCCAGCATTTT | CASSPQGPGQPQHF
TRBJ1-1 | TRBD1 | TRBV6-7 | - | TGTGCCAGCAGTTACTCTGGCAGGGGGCTTAACCGGAACACTGAAGCTTTCTTT | CASSYSGRGLNRNTEAFF
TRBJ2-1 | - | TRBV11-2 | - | TGTGCCAGCAGCCCCTGGACGGAGGAGTACAATGAGCAGTTCTTC | CASSPWTEEYNEQFF
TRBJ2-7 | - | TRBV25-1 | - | TGTGCCAGCAGTGACAGGGGTTCGGGGGAGCAGTACTTC | CASSDRGSGEQYF
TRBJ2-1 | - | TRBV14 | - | TGTGCCAGCAGCCAAGATAGTTGGCCCATCATCGACAATGAGCAGTTCTTC | CASSQDSWPIIDNEQFF
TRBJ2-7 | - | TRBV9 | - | TGTGCCAGCAGCGTTGGAGCGGCACCCTCCTACGAGCAGTACTTC | CASSVGAAPSYEQYF
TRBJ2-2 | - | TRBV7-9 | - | TGTGCCAGCAGCCGGGGAGTCACCGGGGAGCTGTTTTTT | CASSRGVTGELFF
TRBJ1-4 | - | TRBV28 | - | TGTGCTACCGGGGTCCTAACGGGGGGAGAAAAACTGTTTTTT | CATGVLTGGEKLFF
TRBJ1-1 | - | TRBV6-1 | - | TGTGCCAGCAGGGAAGCGGTGGTCGTGGGGAACACTGAAGCTTTCTTT | CASREAVVVGNTEAFF
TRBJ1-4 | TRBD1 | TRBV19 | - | TGTGCCAGTAGTCCTCTGGACCAACAGGGGCAAAAACTGTTTTTT | CASSPLDQQGQKLFF
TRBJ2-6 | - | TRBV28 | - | TGTGCCAGCTTACGGGCAGGGGCTGGGGCCAACGTCCTGACTTTC | CASLRAGAGANVLTF
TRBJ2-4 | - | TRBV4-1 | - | TGCGCCAGCAGCCAAATAGGGGAGGCCAAAAACATTCAGTACTTC | CASSQIGEAKNIQYF
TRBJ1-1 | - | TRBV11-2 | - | TGTGCCAGCAGCTTAGCGGGTAGGGGCACTGAAGCTTTCTTT | CASSLAGRGTEAFF
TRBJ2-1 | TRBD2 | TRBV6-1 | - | TGTGCCAGCAGTGCGTTTCCGGGACTAGCGGGAGGGAATGAGCAGTTCTTC | CASSAFPGLAGGNEQFF
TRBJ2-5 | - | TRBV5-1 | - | TGCGCCAGCAGCCAAGGGGAGACCCAGTACTTC | CASSQGETQYF
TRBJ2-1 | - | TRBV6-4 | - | TGTGCCAGCAGTGAGTCAGGGGCACCTAGCTCCTACAATGAGCAGTTCTTC | CASSESGAPSSYNEQFF
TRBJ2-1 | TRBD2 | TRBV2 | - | TGTGCCAGCGGGGGGATAGCGGGAGAAGGTGAGCAGTTCTTC | CASGGIAGEGEQFF
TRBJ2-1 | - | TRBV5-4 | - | TGTGCCAGCAGCCCCTCGGTTGGTGAGCAGTTCTTC | CASSPSVGEQFF
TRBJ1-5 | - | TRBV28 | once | TGTGCCAGCAGTTTACGGGCTATTCAGCCCCAGCATTTT | CASSLRAIQPQHF
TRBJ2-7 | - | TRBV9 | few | TGTGCCAGCAGCGTAGGCTCCAGCTCCTACGAGCAGTACTTC | CASSVGSSSYEQYF
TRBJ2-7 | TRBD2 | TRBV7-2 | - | TGTGCCAGCAGCTTAGAAAGCGGGAGGGCAAGGGAGCAGTACTTC | CASSLESGRAREQYF